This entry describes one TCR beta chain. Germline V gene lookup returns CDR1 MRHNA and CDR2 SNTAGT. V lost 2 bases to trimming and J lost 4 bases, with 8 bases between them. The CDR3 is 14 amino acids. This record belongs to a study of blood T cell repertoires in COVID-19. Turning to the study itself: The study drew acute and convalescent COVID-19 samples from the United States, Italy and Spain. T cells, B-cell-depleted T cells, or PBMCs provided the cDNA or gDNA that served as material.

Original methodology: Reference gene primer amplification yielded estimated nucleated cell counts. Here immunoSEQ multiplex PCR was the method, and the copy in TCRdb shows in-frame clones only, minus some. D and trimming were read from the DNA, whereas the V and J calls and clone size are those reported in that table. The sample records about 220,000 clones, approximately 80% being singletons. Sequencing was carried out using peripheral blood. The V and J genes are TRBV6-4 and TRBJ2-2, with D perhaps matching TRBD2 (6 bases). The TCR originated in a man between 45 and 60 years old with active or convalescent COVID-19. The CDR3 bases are TGTGCCAGCAGTGACGGGGGAGGCACCGGGGAGCTGTTTTTT. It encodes CASSDGGGTGELFF.